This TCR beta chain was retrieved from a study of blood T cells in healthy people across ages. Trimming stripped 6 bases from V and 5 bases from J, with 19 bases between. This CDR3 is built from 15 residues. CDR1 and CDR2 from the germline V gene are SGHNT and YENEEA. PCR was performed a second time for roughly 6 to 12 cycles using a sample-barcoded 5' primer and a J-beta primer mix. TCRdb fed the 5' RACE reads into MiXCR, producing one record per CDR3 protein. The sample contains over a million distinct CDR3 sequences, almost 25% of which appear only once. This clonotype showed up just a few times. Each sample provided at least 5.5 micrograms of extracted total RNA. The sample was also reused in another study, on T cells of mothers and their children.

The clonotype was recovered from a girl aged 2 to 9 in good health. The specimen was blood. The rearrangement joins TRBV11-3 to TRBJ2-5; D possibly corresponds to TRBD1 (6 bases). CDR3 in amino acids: CASRETGSGLETQYF. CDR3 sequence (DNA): TGTGCCAGCAGGGAAACAGGGAGTGGGTTGGAGACCCAGTACTTC.